This TCR beta chain came from a study of cytomegalovirus exposure and HLA in healthy donors. Germline CDR1 is SGHRS and CDR2 is YFSETQ. The CDR3 is 14 amino acids. The V end was cut by 1 base, the J end by 8 bases, with 12 bases between. In the case of this clone: Its antigen is as yet unknown.

Study observations and caveats: A later analysis linked a missense variant in DCLRE1C to the trimming of TCR beta V and J genes. Links to common viral pathogens appeared, in a later analysis, for several of the most significant clusters. Later work found most CMV-associated TCR beta chains apparently HLA-restricted. It is likely that the observed cluster of highly shared sequence variants was a sequencing artifact.

The PCR used 60 Vbeta and 13 Jbeta primers. The method was immunoSEQ multiplex PCR; TCRdb's version includes in-frame clones alone and lacks a portion of them. Among some 87,000 clones listed, more than 55% were seen once. The V gene is TRBV5-1, the J gene TRBJ1-4; the D is unclear. The sequenced sample consisted of PBMCs. This receptor was obtained from a woman between 25 and 40 years old in good health and CMV-seropositive. The chain's CDR3 is CASSLSVSGEKLFF. The CDR3 nucleotides read TGCGCCAGCAGCTTGAGTGTGTCAGGAGAAAAACTGTTTTTT.